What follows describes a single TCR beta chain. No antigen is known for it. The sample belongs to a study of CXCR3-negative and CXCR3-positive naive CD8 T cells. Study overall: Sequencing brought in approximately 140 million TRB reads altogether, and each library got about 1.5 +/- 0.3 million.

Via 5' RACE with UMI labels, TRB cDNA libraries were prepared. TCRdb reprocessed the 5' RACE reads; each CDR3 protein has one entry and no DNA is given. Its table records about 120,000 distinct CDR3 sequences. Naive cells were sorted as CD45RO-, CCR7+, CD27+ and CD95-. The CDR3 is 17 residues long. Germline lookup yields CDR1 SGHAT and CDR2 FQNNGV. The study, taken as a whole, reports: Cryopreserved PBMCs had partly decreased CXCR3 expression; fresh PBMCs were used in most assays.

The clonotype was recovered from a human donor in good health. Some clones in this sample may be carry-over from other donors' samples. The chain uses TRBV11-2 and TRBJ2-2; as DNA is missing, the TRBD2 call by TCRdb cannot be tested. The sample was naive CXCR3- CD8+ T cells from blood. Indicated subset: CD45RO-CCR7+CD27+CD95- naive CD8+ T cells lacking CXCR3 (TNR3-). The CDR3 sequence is CASSSLLGGPSTGELFF.